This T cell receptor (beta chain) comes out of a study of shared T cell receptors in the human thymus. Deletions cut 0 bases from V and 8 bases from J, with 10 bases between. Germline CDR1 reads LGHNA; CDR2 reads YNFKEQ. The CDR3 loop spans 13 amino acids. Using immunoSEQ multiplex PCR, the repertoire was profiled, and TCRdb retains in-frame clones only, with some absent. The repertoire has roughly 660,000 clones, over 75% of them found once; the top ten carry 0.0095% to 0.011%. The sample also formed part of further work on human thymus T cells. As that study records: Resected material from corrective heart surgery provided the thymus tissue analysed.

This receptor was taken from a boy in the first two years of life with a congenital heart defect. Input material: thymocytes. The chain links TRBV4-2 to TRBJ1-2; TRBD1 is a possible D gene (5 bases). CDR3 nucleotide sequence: TGTGCCAGCAGCCAAGACGACAGCCAGGGCTACACCTTC. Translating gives CASSQDDSQGYTF.